Listed below are T cell receptor beta chains from one sample, sequenced in a study of blood T cell repertoires in COVID-19. Sequencing used immunoSEQ multiplex PCR; TCRdb keeps in-frame clones, though not all of them. Here the sample spans 100,000 or so clones, about nine tenths being singletons. The sample comprised peripheral blood. Receptors originate from a woman aged 45 to 65 with COVID-19, enrolled during active disease. The conserved cysteine and the conserved F or W are not part of the CDR3 here.

j_gene,len,v_gene,CDR3aa
TRBJ2-1,13,TRBV6-2/TRBV6-3,ASSYEVSGDNEQF
TRBJ2-7,12,TRBV27,ASSFRGPSYEQY
TRBJ2-3,16,TRBV27,ASSLPPLVAGWGDTQY
TRBJ2-2,15,TRBV7-2,ASSRGLAGLNTGELF
TRBJ1-4,13,TRBV4-1,ASSQVPQVNEKLF
TRBJ2-1,16,TRBV4-2,ASSPRGSGVSSYNEQF
TRBJ1-2,11,TRBV6-6,ASKMDATGGYT
TRBJ2-5,12,TRBV6-4,ASSLAGGQETQY
TRBJ2-7,12,TRBV6-2/TRBV6-3,ASSYSGSIYEQY
TRBJ2-2,11,TRBV29-1,STRGRGTGELF
TRBJ1-1,15,TRBV14,ASSPLLYREVNTEAF
TRBJ2-7,13,TRBV2,ASSEQRGPSYEQY
TRBJ1-1,12,TRBV19,ASSIQGRGTEAF
TRBJ1-4,12,TRBV5-1,ASSLGQGDEKLF
TRBJ2-7,12,TRBV25-1,ASAPVEGTYEQY
TRBJ2-5,12,TRBV3-1/TRBV3-2,ASSQGTAQETQY
TRBJ2-1,12,TRBV7-9,ASSPGLTYNEQF
TRBJ2-1,10,TRBV30,AWSSSGGQQF
TRBJ2-7,11,TRBV18,ASSLKGGYEQY
TRBJ1-5,11,TRBV10-2,ASSDQVNQPQH
TRBJ2-7,12,TRBV5-6,ASSLGQGRWEQY
TRBJ1-5,14,TRBV18,ASSPTGDASNQPQH
TRBJ1-4,12,TRBV7-9,ASSPETGLEKLF
TRBJ1-1,13,TRBV5-1,ASSLNTAMNTEAF
TRBJ2-1,15,TRBV7-2,ASSLKTRQTSYNEQF
TRBJ2-1,11,TRBV7-9,ASSLTGFHEQF
TRBJ1-6,11,TRBV27,ASSSTGGSPLH
TRBJ2-1,12,TRBV6-2/TRBV6-3,ASSPGLGIKEQF
TRBJ2-1,14,TRBV5-1,ASSLPGTGVYNEQF
TRBJ2-5,15,TRBV21-1,ASSGTSGGSYQETQY
TRBJ2-1,12,TRBV4-3,ASSQGLAGVEQF
TRBJ1-2,14,TRBV9,ASSVARAEEGYGYT
TRBJ1-1,11,TRBV2,ASSGDRDTEAF
TRBJ2-5,12,TRBV7-2,ASSLEGGTAAQY
TRBJ1-4,10,TRBV28,ASRIRDEKLF
TRBJ1-5,10,TRBV30,AWSEIGGPQH